The source of this T cell receptor beta chain is a study of cytomegalovirus exposure and HLA in healthy donors. Turning to the study itself: Caucasian-associated ancestry cluster membership applied to less than 85% of around 400 genotyped donors. Study-level findings and limits: Usually a TCR sequence was rare, but some public TCRs were found in many donors. About 87% or about 30% of the time was how often most TCR beta V segments were productive, according to an earlier analysis.

The V and J ends lost 1 base and 4 bases respectively, with 15 bases between them. Germline CDR1 and CDR2: SGHTA and FQGNSA. This CDR3 has 16 residues. This clone was counted a few times. The antigen remains unidentified. The study ran its PCR with 60 Vbeta and 13 Jbeta primers. Using immunoSEQ multiplex PCR, the repertoire was profiled, and TCRdb retains in-frame clones only, with some absent. This table has under 150,000 clones, about 70% appearing once. The chain uses TRBV7-2 and TRBJ2-3; TRBD2 is a possible D gene (7 bases). This clonotype was obtained from a woman in her sixties or seventies in good health and CMV-seropositive. Sequenced sample: PBMCs. The CDR3 sequence is CASSLGGGGQSDTQYF. CDR3 nucleotides: TGTGCCAGCAGCTTAGGAGGCGGGGGCCAATCAGATACGCAGTATTTT.